This T cell receptor (beta chain) was observed in a study of blood T cells in healthy people across ages. Sample-barcoded 5' priming and a J-beta primer mix drove a second PCR of 7 to 11 cycles. In TCRdb, the 5' RACE reads were re-called with MiXCR into one record per CDR3 protein. Among around 520,000 distinct CDR3 sequences listed, roughly a quarter were seen once. Every sample gave at least 5 micrograms of total RNA when it was extracted. A further study also used this sample, focusing on T cells of mothers and their children.

Sequenced sample: blood. The source is a boy aged 2 to 10 in good health.

CDR3 residues: CASRTSGGLKETQYF. The CDR3 coding sequence is TGTGCCAGCAGGACTAGCGGGGGCCTCAAAGAGACCCAGTACTTC. The chain links TRBV6-1 to TRBJ2-5, with 12 bases that match TRBD2. Germline V gives CDR1 MNHNS, CDR2 SASEGT. The CDR3 runs to 15 residues. Trimming at V came to 6 bases and at J to 3 bases, leaving 5 bases not matched to a gene.